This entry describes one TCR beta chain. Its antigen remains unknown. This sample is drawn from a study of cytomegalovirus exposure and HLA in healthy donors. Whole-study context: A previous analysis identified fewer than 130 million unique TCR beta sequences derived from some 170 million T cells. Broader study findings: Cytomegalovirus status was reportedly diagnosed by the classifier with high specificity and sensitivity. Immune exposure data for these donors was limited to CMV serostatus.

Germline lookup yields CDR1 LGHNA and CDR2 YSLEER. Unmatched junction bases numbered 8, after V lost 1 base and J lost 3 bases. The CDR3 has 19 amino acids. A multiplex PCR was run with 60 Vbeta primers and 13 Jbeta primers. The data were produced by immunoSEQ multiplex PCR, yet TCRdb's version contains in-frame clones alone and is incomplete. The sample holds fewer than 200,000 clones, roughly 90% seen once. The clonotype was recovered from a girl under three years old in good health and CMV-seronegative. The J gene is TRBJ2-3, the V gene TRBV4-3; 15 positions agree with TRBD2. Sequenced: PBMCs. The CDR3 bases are TGCGCCAGCAGCCAAGGTCGGACTAGCGGGAGGGCCTTAACAGATACGCAGTATTTT. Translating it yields CASSQGRTSGRALTDTQYF.